These T cell receptor beta chains were read from a single sample in a study of control samples from healthy donors and cancer patients. Profiling relied on immunoSEQ multiplex PCR, and the TCRdb table lists in-frame clones only, not all of them. The repertoire holds over 100,000 clones, with approximately 89% as singletons. Sequencing input: blood. The receptors shown here come from a man aged 35 to 55 in good health. CDR3s include the opening cysteine and the closing phenylalanine or tryptophan. D genes are given only for firm matches. Only some rows state a clone size, as once, few, many or a class for expanded clones.

D | J | size | V | DNA | CDR3
NA | TRBJ1-2 | NA | TRBV25-1 | TGTGCCAGCAGCAGCTCGGACAGAGACTATGGCTACACCTTC | CASSSSDRDYGYTF
TRBD1 | TRBJ1-4 | once | TRBV2 | TGTGCCAGCAGTCCCGGACAGGGGGCTTTAGAAAAACTGTTTTTT | CASSPGQGALEKLFF
NA | TRBJ2-1 | NA | TRBV9 | TGTGCCAGCAGCGTGGGGCCCGCGGGTTACAATGAGCAGTTCTTC | CASSVGPAGYNEQFF
NA | TRBJ1-2 | NA | TRBV12-3/TRBV12-4 | TGTGCCAGCAGTCCGGGTATAGGCTATGGCTACACCTTC | CASSPGIGYGYTF
NA | TRBJ1-6 | NA | TRBV5-1 | TGCGCCAGCAGCTTGCGGGGCCCCTATAATTCACCCCTCCACTTT | CASSLRGPYNSPLHF
NA | TRBJ1-2 | NA | TRBV30 | TGTGCCTGGAGGCGTTCCGGGACAAACTATGGCTACACCTTC | CAWRRSGTNYGYTF
NA | TRBJ1-2 | NA | TRBV5-1 | TGCGCCAGCAGCTTTTCGGACAGCTCCTATGGCTACACCTTC | CASSFSDSSYGYTF
NA | TRBJ2-1 | NA | TRBV3-1/TRBV3-2 | TGTGCCAGCAGCCAAAGGACTCCCTATGAGCAGTTCTTC | CASSQRTPYEQFF
TRBD2 | TRBJ2-7 | NA | TRBV5-6 | TGTGCCAGCAACGGCGGGGGGACCTACGAGCAGTACTTC | CASNGGGTYEQYF
NA | TRBJ1-5 | NA | TRBV2 | TGTGCCAGCAGTGAAGAGGGAAGTCAGCCCCAGCATTTT | CASSEEGSQPQHF
NA | TRBJ1-2 | NA | TRBV30 | TGTGCCTGGACTAGGGACACCTCATTTAACTATGGCTACACCTTC | CAWTRDTSFNYGYTF
TRBD1 | TRBJ2-7 | NA | TRBV6-1 | TGTGCCAGCAGTGAAGCGCTCCCCAGGGGGTACGAGCAGTACTTC | CASSEALPRGYEQYF
TRBD1 | TRBJ2-7 | NA | TRBV3-1/TRBV3-2 | TGTGCCAGCAGCCCTCCCGGGACAGCCCCTAAGCAGTACTTC | CASSPPGTAPKQYF
NA | TRBJ1-2 | NA | TRBV2 | TGTGCCAGCAGGGAAGACAGGAACTATGGCTACACCTTC | CASREDRNYGYTF
TRBD1 | TRBJ2-7 | once | TRBV5-1 | TGCGCCAGCAGCTCCGGGACAGGGACGTCCGAGCAGTACTTC | CASSSGTGTSEQYF
NA | TRBJ2-1 | once | TRBV24-1 | TGTGCCACCAGTGATTTTAGTAATGAGCAGTTCTTC | CATSDFSNEQFF
TRBD2 | TRBJ2-3 | NA | TRBV7-3 | TGTGCCAGCAGTCCGACTAGCGGGGGTCCTAGCACAGATACGCAGTATTTT | CASSPTSGGPSTDTQYF
NA | TRBJ1-1 | NA | TRBV12-3/TRBV12-4 | TGTGCCAGCAGTTTAGCGGAGAACACTGAAGCTTTCTTT | CASSLAENTEAFF
NA | TRBJ1-1 | NA | TRBV30 | TGTGCCCATAACGGGGGGGGATTGGGCACGAACACTGAAGCTTTCTTT | CAHNGGGLGTNTEAFF
NA | TRBJ1-2 | NA | TRBV20-1 | TGCAGTGCTAGTGGGAAGAACTATGGCTACACCTTC | CSASGKNYGYTF
TRBD1 | TRBJ1-1 | NA | TRBV7-2 | TGTGCCAGCAGCCTTAGACAGGGGAGAGGGAACACTGAAGCTTTCTTT | CASSLRQGRGNTEAFF
NA | TRBJ1-5 | NA | TRBV19 | TGTGCCAGTAGTATCCGTGATAATAGCAATCAGCCCCAGCATTTT | CASSIRDNSNQPQHF
NA | TRBJ2-7 | once | TRBV27 | TGTGCCAGCAGTTTATATCCAGGGCGCCCCCCCTACGAGCAGTACTTC | CASSLYPGRPPYEQYF
NA | TRBJ1-3 | NA | TRBV29-1 | TGCAGCGTTAACCGGCCGGAACCCTCTGGAAACACCATATATTTT | CSVNRPEPSGNTIYF
NA | TRBJ1-6 | NA | TRBV5-1 | TGCGCCAGCACCCCATACTCTCCTGGGAATTCACCCCTCCACTTT | CASTPYSPGNSPLHF
NA | TRBJ2-3 | NA | TRBV7-9 | TGTGCCAGCAGCTTAGTGGTAGAGACACGAAGCACAGATACGCAGTATTTT | CASSLVVETRSTDTQYF
NA | TRBJ2-3 | NA | TRBV29-1 | TGCAGCGTTGGGGGGGTTAGTAGCACAGATACGCAGTATTTT | CSVGGVSSTDTQYF
NA | TRBJ2-1 | NA | TRBV19 | TGTGCCAGTAGCTTGGGACTTCTCAATGAGCAGTTCTTC | CASSLGLLNEQFF
NA | TRBJ2-7 | NA | TRBV30 | TGTGCCTGGAGTGTACAAACGGCGGGGGAGCAGTACTTC | CAWSVQTAGEQYF
TRBD1 | TRBJ1-2 | once | TRBV6-6 | TGTGCCAGCAGTTACCAGACAGGGGGCGAAGGCTACACCTTC | CASSYQTGGEGYTF
NA | TRBJ2-3 | NA | TRBV7-2 | TGTGCCAGCAGGAGCGGCACAGATACGCAGTATTTT | CASRSGTDTQYF
NA | TRBJ2-2 | NA | TRBV7-9 | TGTGCCAGCAGCCCGGCCTGGACGAACACCGGGGAGCTGTTTTTT | CASSPAWTNTGELFF
TRBD1 | TRBJ1-1 | NA | TRBV5-1 | TGCGCCAGCAGCCCCCAGGCAGGGGGGAACACTGAAGCTTTCTTT | CASSPQAGGNTEAFF
NA | TRBJ1-3 | NA | TRBV28 | TGTGCCAGCAGCCCGGGGGTGAGGCCAGCCATATATTTT | CASSPGVRPAIYF
TRBD2 | TRBJ2-2 | NA | TRBV2 | TGTGCCAGCAGTGAGATCGGGGGGAGCATGGTTACCGGGGAGCTGTTTTTT | CASSEIGGSMVTGELFF
TRBD1 | TRBJ2-2 | NA | TRBV4-1 | TGCGCCAGCAGCCAAGGTGACAGGGTAGGCACCGGGGAGCTGTTTTTT | CASSQGDRVGTGELFF
TRBD2 | TRBJ2-3 | NA | TRBV6-1 | TGTGCCAGCAGTGAAAGGTCTAGCGGGGCAACAGATACGCAGTATTTT | CASSERSSGATDTQYF
NA | TRBJ2-5 | NA | TRBV13 | TGTGCCAGCAGCTTAGGGAGGGGCTCGAATCAAGAGACCCAGTACTTC | CASSLGRGSNQETQYF
TRBD2 | TRBJ2-5 | NA | TRBV9 | TGTGCCAGCAGCTGGGGGACTATCAAAGAGACCCAGTACTTC | CASSWGTIKETQYF
TRBD1 | TRBJ2-7 | NA | TRBV29-1 | TGCAGCGTAGGGACAGGGGGTTCCTACGAGCAGTACTTC | CSVGTGGSYEQYF
NA | TRBJ2-3 | NA | TRBV9 | TGTGCCAGCAGCGTGGGAGATACAGGACGCACAGATACGCAGTATTTT | CASSVGDTGRTDTQYF
NA | TRBJ1-5 | NA | TRBV4-2 | TGTGCCAGCAGCCAAGTGGGGGGCGCGGGCAATCAGCCCCAGCATTTT | CASSQVGGAGNQPQHF
NA | TRBJ2-2 | once | TRBV27 | TGTGCCAGCAGGCCGGGGGGCAGGCTCACCGGGGAGCTGTTTTTT | CASRPGGRLTGELFF
NA | TRBJ1-1 | few | TRBV27 | TGTGCCAGCAGTTTAAGGGCAGGTAACACTGAAGCTTTCTTT | CASSLRAGNTEAFF
NA | TRBJ2-7 | NA | TRBV5-8 | TGTGCCGGCAGCATTCGAGGGAGCTACGAGCAGTACTTC | CAGSIRGSYEQYF
NA | TRBJ1-4 | NA | TRBV28 | TGTGCCAGCAGTTTACCCAGACAGGAACAAAAACTGTTTTTT | CASSLPRQEQKLFF
NA | TRBJ2-6 | NA | TRBV6-5 | TGTGCCAGCAGTTCCCCTGGGGCCAACGTCCTGACTTTC | CASSSPGANVLTF
NA | TRBJ2-1 | NA | TRBV3-1/TRBV3-2 | TGTGCCAGCAGCCAAGCCCCCCTTCACAAGTTCTTC | CASSQAPLHKFF
NA | TRBJ1-1 | NA | TRBV6-5 | TGTGCCAGCTCCCGGTTTGCGAACACTGAAGCTTTCTTT | CASSRFANTEAFF
NA | TRBJ2-1 | NA | TRBV6-5 | TGTGCCAGCAGCGTCGGTGGGACACTTAACAATGAGCAGTTCTTC | CASSVGGTLNNEQFF
TRBD1 | TRBJ1-1 | NA | TRBV5-5 | TGTGCCAGCATCACAGGGGCAGGACTACAGAACACTGAAGCTTTCTTT | CASITGAGLQNTEAFF
NA | TRBJ1-3 | NA | TRBV3-1/TRBV3-2 | TGTGCCAGCAGCCAAGGGCAGACCTCTAGGGGAAACACCATATATTTT | CASSQGQTSRGNTIYF
TRBD1 | TRBJ1-1 | NA | TRBV30 | TGTGCCTGGAGTCCCTCAGGGGGCCTCACTGAAGCTTTCTTT | CAWSPSGGLTEAFF
NA | TRBJ1-1 | NA | TRBV4-2 | TGTGCCAGCAGCCGGGTCGGCGGGCGGGGGAACACTGAAGCTTTCTTT | CASSRVGGRGNTEAFF
TRBD1 | TRBJ1-5 | NA | TRBV19 | TGTGCCAGCACCAGGGGGGCCGGGGGCAATCAGCCCCAGCATTTT | CASTRGAGGNQPQHF
NA | TRBJ1-1 | NA | TRBV18 | TGTGCCAGCTCGCTCGGACAGTTGAACACTGAAGCTTTCTTT | CASSLGQLNTEAFF
NA | TRBJ1-2 | medium-sized | TRBV29-1 | TGCAGCGTTAAGTTAGGGACACCGTATGGCTACACCTTC | CSVKLGTPYGYTF
NA | TRBJ2-1 | NA | TRBV5-1 | TGCGCCAGCAGCTTGTCCCGCGCGGGAAATGAGCAGTTCTTC | CASSLSRAGNEQFF
NA | TRBJ1-2 | once | TRBV30 | TGTGCCTGGAGTGTAGCTCGGCGGTCTGGCTACACCTTC | CAWSVARRSGYTF